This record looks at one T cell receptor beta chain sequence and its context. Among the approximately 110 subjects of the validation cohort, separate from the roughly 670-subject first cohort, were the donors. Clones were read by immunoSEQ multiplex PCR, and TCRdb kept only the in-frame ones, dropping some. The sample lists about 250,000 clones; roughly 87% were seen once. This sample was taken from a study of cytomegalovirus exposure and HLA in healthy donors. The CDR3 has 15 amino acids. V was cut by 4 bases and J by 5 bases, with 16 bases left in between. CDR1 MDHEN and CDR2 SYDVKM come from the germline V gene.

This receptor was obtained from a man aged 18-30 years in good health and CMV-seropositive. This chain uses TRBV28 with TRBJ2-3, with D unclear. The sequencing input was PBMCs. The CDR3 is CASSSATLGGDTQYF. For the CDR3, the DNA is TGTGCCAGCAGTTCAGCTACCCTAGGCGGAGATACGCAGTATTTT. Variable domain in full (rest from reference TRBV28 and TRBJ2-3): DVKVTQSSRYLVKRTGEKVFLECVQDMDHENMFWYRQDPGLGLRLIYFSYDVKMKEKGDIPEGYSVSREKKERFSLILESASTNQTSMYLCASSSATLGGDTQYFGPGTRLTVL.